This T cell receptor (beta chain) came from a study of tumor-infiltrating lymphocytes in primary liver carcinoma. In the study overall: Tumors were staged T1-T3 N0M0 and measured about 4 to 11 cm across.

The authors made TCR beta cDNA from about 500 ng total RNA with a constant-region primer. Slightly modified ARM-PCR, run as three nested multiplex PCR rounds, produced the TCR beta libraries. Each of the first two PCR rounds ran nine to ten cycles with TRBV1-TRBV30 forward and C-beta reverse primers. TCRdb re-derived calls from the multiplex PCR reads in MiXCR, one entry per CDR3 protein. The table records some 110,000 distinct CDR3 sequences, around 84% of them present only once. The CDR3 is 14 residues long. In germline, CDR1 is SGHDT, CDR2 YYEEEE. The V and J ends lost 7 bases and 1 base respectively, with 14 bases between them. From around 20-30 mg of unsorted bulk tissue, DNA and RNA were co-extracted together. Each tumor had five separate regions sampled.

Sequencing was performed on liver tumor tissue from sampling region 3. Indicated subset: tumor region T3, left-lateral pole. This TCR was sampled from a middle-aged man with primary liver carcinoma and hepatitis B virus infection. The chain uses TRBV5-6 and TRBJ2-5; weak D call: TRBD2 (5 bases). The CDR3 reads CASGLEAIQETQYF. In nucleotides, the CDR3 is TGTGCCAGCGGCCTGGAGGCTATCCAAGAGACCCAGTACTTC.